This record concerns one T cell receptor (beta chain) sequence. Its antigen has not been determined. No per-base quality is available; no much larger clone lies one base away. The time point label, read with the paper, signifies: baseline before first vaccination. This sample's treatment or condition label indicates: meningococcal conjugate vaccine given as trial control. Vaccinee samples were obtained from the UK trials COV001 and COV002, which included a single-blind randomized controlled phase 2/3 trial of AZD1222 (ChAdOx1 nCoV-19) in healthy adults. For TCRbeta chain sequencing, PBMC samples were collected from trial participants at day 0 and at day 28 after the second dose. The sample belongs to a study of T cell responses to AZD1222 COVID-19 vaccine (dated by TCRdb to the early 2020s). Background for the entire study: A total of 233 trial participants underwent TCR sequencing, of whom 200 to 220 had received two doses of AZD1222 and roughly 26 had received two doses of the MenACWY control vaccine. Trial participants were enrolled by age into 18-55, 56-69 and 70-plus year subgroups, with about 150, 27 and 61 TCR-sequenced participants respectively. General study outcomes and caveats: Participants were mostly white British, with more females than males. The authors suggested clonal diversity may have been underestimated. Conclusions about previously exposed vaccinees are limited, since just six AZD1222 recipients were seropositive for SARS-CoV-2 at baseline. In the small 56-69-year group, the increase in depth fell short of significance, most likely because of low power. After two AZD1222 doses, spike-specific TCR breadth and depth were significantly higher than at day 0 and than in MenACWY recipients. Epitopes outside the regions mutated in the B.1.351 and B.1.1.7 variants were reportedly recognized by nearly half of the unique spike-specific TCRs. The whole spike protein was spanned by vaccine-associated CD4 TCRs, and dominant responses were seen in regions 160-218 and 743-854. Because no day 14 peak-response samples were available, repertoires were characterized only after the peak T cell response.

The CDR3 regions of human TCRbeta chains were subjected to immunosequencing. The original pipeline was this. Repertoire TCRs were checked for matches against a reference library of SARS-CoV-2-specific TCRs that had been generated using the MIRA antigen-specificity platform. Breadth meant the fraction of unique TCRs that were SARS-CoV-2-associated, whereas depth meant the fraction of total T cells that were SARS-CoV-2-associated. Using the MIRA data, every spike-specific TCR was mapped to the spike region that the TCR reacted to and assigned to either a CD4 or a CD8 class. Log10-transformed breadth and depth values were compared by one-way ANOVA with Sidak's multiple comparisons tests. TCRdb stores this immuneACCESS table with in-frame sequences only. Part of the clones is absent; in the studies checked, under half of the shortfall reflects unresolved V genes, and no reason is known for the rest. Clonal size and the V and J genes are those of that table, whereas D and trimming came from the DNA. For this sample there are approximately 140,000 clones; about nine tenths appear just once. The ten largest clones represent around 2.8% of the sample.

Ends trimmed: V by 4 bases, J by 5 bases; bases unmatched to a gene: 8. The CDR3, cysteine through phenylalanine, is 14 amino acids long. The DNA shown is the 42-base CDR3, in frame from base 1. For CDR1 and CDR2, the germline V gene (reference sequence) lists LGHDT and YNNKEL. The chain was built from TRBV3-1 (or the pseudogene TRBV3-2) and TRBJ2-7; TRBD2 lines up with 7 middle nucleotides. This clonotype was obtained from an adult in good health. Material: peripheral blood, obtained on day 0 of MenACWY control vaccination. Here the CDR3 is given as CASSPGGRENEQYF. The sequenced DNA is TGTGCCAGCAGCCCCGGTGGGCGGGAGAACGAGCAGTACTTC.